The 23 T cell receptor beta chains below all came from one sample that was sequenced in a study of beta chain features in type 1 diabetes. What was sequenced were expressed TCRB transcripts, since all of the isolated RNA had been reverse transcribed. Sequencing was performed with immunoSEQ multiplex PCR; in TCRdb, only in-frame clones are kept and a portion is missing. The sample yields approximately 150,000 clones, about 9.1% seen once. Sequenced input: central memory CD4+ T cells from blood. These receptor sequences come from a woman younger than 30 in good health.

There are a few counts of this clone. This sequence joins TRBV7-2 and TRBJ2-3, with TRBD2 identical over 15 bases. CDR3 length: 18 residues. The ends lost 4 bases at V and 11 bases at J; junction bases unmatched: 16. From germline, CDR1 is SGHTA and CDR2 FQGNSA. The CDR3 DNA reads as TGTGCCAGCAGCTCCAGGACTAGCGGGGGGGCCTCCCGGGTTGGGCAGTATTTT. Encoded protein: CASSSRTSGGASRVGQYF.

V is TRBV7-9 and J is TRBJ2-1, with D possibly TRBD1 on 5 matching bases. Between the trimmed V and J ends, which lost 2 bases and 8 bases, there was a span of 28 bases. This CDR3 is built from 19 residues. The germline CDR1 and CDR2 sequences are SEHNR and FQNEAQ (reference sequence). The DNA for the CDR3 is TGTGCCAGCAGCTTAAGAGGTTGGGGCCGAGACCCCAGGACCCATGAGCAGTTCTTC. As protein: CASSLRGWGRDPRTHEQFF.

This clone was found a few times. The chain's CDR3 is CASSREQGLTEAFF. DNA of the CDR3: TGTGCCAGCAGCCGGGAACAGGGACTAACTGAAGCTTTCTTT. This chain connects TRBV11-2 to TRBJ1-1; maybe TRBD1 (6 bases). The CDR3 contains 14 residues. CDR1 and CDR2 from the germline V gene are SGHAT and FQNNGV. V was pared by 5 bases and J by 5 bases, with 15 bases between.

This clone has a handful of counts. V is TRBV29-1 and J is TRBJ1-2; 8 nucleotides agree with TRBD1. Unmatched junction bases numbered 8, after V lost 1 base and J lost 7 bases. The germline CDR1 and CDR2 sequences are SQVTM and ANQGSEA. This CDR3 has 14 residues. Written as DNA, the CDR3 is TGCAGCGTTGAAGGGTTGGGACAGGTTGGTGGCTACACCTTC. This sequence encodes CSVEGLGQVGGYTF.

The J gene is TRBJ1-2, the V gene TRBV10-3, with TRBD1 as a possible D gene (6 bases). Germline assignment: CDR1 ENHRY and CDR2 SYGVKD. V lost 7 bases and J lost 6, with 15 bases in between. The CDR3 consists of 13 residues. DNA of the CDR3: TGTGCCATCACCTTCGGGCAGGGGCATGGCTACACCTTC. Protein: CAITFGQGHGYTF.

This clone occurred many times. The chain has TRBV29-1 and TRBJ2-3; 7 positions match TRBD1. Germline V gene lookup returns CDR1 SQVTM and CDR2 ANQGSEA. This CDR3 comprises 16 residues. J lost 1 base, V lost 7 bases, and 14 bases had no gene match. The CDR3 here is CSARGGLEGGTDTQYF. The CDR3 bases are TGCAGCGCCCGAGGGGGCCTAGAAGGGGGCACAGATACGCAGTATTTT.

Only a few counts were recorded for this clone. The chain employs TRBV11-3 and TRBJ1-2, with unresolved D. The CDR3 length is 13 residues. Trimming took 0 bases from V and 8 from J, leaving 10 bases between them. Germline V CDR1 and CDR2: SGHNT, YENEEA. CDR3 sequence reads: CASSLEEGGGYTF. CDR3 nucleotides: TGTGCCAGCAGCTTAGAAGAGGGTGGGGGCTACACCTTC.

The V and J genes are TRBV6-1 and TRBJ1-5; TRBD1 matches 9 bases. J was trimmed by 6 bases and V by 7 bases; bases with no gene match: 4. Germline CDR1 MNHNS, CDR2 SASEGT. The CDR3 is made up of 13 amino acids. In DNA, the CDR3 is TGTGCCAGCACCGGACAGGGGCGTCAGCCCCAGCATTTT. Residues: CASTGQGRQPQHF.

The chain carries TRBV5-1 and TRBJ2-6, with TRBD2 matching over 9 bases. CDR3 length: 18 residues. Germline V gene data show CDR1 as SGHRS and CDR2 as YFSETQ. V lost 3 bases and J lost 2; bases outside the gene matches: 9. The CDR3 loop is CASSSKGGRETGANVLTF. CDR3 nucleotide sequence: TGCGCCAGCAGCTCTAAAGGCGGGAGGGAAACTGGGGCCAACGTCCTGACTTTC.

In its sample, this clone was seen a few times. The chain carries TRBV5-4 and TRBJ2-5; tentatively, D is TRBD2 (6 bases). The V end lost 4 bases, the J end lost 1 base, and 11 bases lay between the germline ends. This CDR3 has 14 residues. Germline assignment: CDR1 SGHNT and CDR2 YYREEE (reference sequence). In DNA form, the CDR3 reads TGTGCCAGCAGCCCCTCAGCGGGCCAAGAGACCCAGTACTTC. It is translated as CASSPSAGQETQYF.

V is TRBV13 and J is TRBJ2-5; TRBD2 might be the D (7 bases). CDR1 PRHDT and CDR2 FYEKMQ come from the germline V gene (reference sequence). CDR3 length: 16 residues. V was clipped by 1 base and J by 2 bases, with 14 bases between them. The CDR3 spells CASSLEGGGAQETQYF. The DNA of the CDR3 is TGTGCCAGCAGCTTAGAAGGGGGAGGGGCACAAGAGACCCAGTACTTC. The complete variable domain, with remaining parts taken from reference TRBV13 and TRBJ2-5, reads AAGVIQSPRHLIKEKRETATLKCYPIPRHDTVYWYQQGPGQDPQFLISFYEKMQSDKGSIPDRFSAQQFSDYHSELNMSSLELGDSALYFCASSLEGGGAQETQYFGPGTRLLVL.

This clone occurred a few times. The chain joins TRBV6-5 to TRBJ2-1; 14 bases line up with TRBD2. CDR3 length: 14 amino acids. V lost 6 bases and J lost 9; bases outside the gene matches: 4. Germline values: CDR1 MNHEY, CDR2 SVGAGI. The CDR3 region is CASSPTSGRGEQFF. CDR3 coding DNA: TGTGCCAGCAGCCCGACTAGCGGGAGGGGTGAGCAGTTCTTC.

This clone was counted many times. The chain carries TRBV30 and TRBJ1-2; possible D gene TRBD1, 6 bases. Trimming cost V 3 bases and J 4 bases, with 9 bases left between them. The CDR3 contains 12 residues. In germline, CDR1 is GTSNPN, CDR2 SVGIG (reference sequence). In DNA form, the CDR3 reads TGTGCCTGGAGCCAGGGGTTCTATGGCTACACCTTC. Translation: CAWSQGFYGYTF.

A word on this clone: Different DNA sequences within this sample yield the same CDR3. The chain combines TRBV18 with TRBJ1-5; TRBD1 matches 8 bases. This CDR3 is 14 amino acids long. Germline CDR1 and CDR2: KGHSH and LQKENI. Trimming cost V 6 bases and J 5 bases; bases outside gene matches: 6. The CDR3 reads CASSPDRAYQPQHF. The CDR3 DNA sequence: TGTGCCAGCTCCCCGGACAGGGCCTATCAGCCCCAGCATTTT.

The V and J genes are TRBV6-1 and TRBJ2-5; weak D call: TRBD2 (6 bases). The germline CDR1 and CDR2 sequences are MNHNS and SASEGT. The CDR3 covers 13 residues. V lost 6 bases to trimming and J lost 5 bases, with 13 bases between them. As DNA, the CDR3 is TGTGCCAGCAGAAAGCGGGTGGTGGAGACCCAGTACTTC. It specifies CASRKRVVETQYF.

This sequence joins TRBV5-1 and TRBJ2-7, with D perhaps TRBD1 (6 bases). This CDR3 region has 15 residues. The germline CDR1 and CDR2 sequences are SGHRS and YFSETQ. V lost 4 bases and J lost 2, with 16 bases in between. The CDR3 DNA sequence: TGCGCCAGCAGCAACATTCCGGGACAAGCCTACGAGCAGTACTTC. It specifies CASSNIPGQAYEQYF.

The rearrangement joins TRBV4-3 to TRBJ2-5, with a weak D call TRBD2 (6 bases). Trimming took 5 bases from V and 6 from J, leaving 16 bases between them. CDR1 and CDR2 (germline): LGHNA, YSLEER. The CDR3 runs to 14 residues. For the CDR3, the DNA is TGCGCCAGCAGCGATCGGACGGGGAGGCAGACCCAGTACTTC. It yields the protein CASSDRTGRQTQYF.

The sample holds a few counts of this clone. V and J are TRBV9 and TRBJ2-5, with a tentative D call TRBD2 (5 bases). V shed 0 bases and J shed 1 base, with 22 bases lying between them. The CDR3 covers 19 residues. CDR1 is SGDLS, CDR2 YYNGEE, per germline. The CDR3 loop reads CASSVGYGSGSGSQETQYF. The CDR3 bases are TGTGCCAGCAGCGTAGGGTATGGATCCGGCAGCGGCTCCCAAGAGACCCAGTACTTC.

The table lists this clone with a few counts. CDR3 DNA: TGTGCCAGCAGCTCCGGACAGGGGCTGAGCACAGATACGCAGTATTTT. Translation: CASSSGQGLSTDTQYF. The V call is TRBV13, the J call TRBJ2-3; TRBD1 matches 9 bases. CDR1 and CDR2 from the germline V gene are PRHDT and FYEKMQ (reference sequence). The CDR3 runs 16 residues. V was clipped by 4 bases and J by 0 bases; unmatched bases: 5.

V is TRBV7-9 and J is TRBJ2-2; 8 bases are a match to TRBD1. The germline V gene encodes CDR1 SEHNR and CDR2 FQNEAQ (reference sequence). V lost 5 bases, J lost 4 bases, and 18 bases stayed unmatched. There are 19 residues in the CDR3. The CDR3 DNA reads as TGTGCCAGCAGCAGAAGGGACAGGAGTTTTTGGGGGAGCACCGGGGAGCTGTTTTTT. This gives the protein CASSRRDRSFWGSTGELFF. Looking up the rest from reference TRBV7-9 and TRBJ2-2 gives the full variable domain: DTGVSQNPRHKITKRGQNVTFRCDPISEHNRLYWYRQTLGQGPEFLTYFQNEAQLEKSRLLSDRFSAERPKGSFSTLEIQRTEQGDSAMYLCASSRRDRSFWGSTGELFFGEGSRLTVL.

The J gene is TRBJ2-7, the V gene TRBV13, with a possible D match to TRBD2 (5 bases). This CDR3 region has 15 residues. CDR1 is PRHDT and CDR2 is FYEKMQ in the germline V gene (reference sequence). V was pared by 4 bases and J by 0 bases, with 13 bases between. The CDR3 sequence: CASSSSTRGSYEQYF. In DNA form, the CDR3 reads TGTGCCAGCAGCTCCTCAACACGGGGCTCCTACGAGCAGTACTTC.

The CDR3 here is CASSLGQSTGELFF. CDR3 in DNA: TGCGCCAGCAGCTTGGGACAGTCCACCGGGGAGCTGTTTTTT. This sequence joins TRBV5-1 and TRBJ2-2, with D tentatively TRBD1 (5 bases). The CDR3 has 14 residues. The germline V gene encodes CDR1 SGHRS and CDR2 YFSETQ. Between the trimmed V and J ends, which lost 0 bases and 4 bases, there was a span of 7 bases.

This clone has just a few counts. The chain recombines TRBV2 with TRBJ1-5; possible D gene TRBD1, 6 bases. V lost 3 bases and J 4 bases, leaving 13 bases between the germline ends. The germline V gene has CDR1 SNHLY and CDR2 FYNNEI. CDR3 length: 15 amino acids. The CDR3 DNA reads TGTGCCAGCAGTGAGCCGACAGGATGGAATCAGCCCCAGCATTTT. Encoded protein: CASSEPTGWNQPQHF.